The next 5 T cell receptor beta chains were all read from a single sample in a study of beta chain features in type 1 diabetes. The sequenced template was cDNA made from the entire isolated RNA. Generated by immunoSEQ multiplex PCR, the TCRdb table keeps only in-frame clones and is missing some. The sample includes around 140,000 clones, more than 9% seen only once; the top ten take 1% to 1.5%. The specimen sequenced was naive CD4+ T cells from blood. These receptors were obtained from a man aged 18-30 years in good health.

The CDR3 loop is CSVESSGGVHNEQFF. CDR3 in DNA: TGCAGCGTTGAGTCTAGCGGGGGAGTTCACAATGAGCAGTTCTTC. This rearrangement joins TRBV29-1 to TRBJ2-1; TRBD2 aligns across 10 bases. The V gene's germline CDR1 is SQVTM and CDR2 ANQGSEA. J was trimmed by 5 bases and V by 3 bases; bases with no gene match: 7. This CDR3 is built from 15 residues.

This clone showed up just a few times. The chain uses TRBV30 and TRBJ1-2; D is uncertain. The CDR3 runs 12 residues. V was cut by 0 bases and J by 8 bases, with 10 bases left in between. Looked up from germline, CDR1 is GTSNPN and CDR2 is SVGIG (reference sequence). The CDR3 spells CAWSVQSGGYTF. DNA of the CDR3: TGTGCCTGGAGTGTACAGTCAGGCGGCTACACCTTC. Full variable domain (rest looked up from reference TRBV30 and TRBJ1-2): SQTIHQWPATLVQPVGSPLSLECTVEGTSNPNLYWYRQAAGRGLQLLFYSVGIGQISSEVPQNLSASRPQDRQFILSSKKLLLSDSGFYLCAWSVQSGGYTFGSGTRLTVV.

This clone came up a few times. The V gene is TRBV28, the J gene TRBJ1-4; 7 bases are shared with TRBD1. With 9 bases clipped from V and 3 bases from J, the junction kept 4 bases outside the gene matches. CDR3 length: 13 amino acids. The germline V gene has CDR1 MDHEN and CDR2 SYDVKM. CDR3 DNA sequence: TGTGCCAGTGTGACAGGGCCTAATGAAAAACTGTTTTTT. Translated, it gives CASVTGPNEKLFF.

The rearrangement uses TRBV5-1 and TRBJ2-3, with D possibly TRBD1 on 7 matching bases. This CDR3 is built from 16 residues. From germline, CDR1 is SGHRS and CDR2 YFSETQ. Trimming stripped 0 bases from V and 6 bases from J, with 17 bases between. The CDR3 nucleotides read TGCGCCAGCAGCTTGGCGGGGCAGGGGGGCAGGGATACGCAGTATTTT. Its protein is CASSLAGQGGRDTQYF.

V is TRBV6-5 and J is TRBJ2-1; D is ambiguous. The length of the CDR3 is 15 residues. CDR1 is MNHEY, CDR2 SVGAGI, per germline. V shed 0 bases and J shed 5 bases, with 11 bases lying between them. CDR3 loop: CASSYSYLTNNEQFF. The CDR3, as DNA: TGTGCCAGCAGTTACTCATACTTGACAAACAATGAGCAGTTCTTC.